This record looks at one T cell receptor beta chain sequence and its context. This sample stems from a study of blood T cell repertoires in COVID-19. About the research overall: Acute and convalescent COVID-19 samples came from the United States, Italy and Spain. Nucleic acid was either cDNA or gDNA, and it came from T cells, B-cell-depleted T cells, or PBMCs.

V lost 4 bases, J lost 10 bases, and 5 bases stayed unmatched. The length of the CDR3 is 14 residues. CDR1 is LNHDA, CDR2 SQIVND, per germline (reference sequence). Original processing methods: The assay estimated nucleated cells by amplifying reference gene primers. The repertoire was sequenced with immunoSEQ multiplex PCR; TCRdb's copy has only in-frame clones and lacks some. Clone size and V and J calls were adopted from that table, with D and trimming inferred from the DNA. Found here are fewer than 350,000 clones, around 87% of them singletons; the top ten hold approximately 7.8%. The V gene is TRBV19, the J gene TRBJ2-1, with TRBD1 identical over 12 bases. This sequence originates from a woman aged 45-59 years who had recovered from COVID-19. Material for sequencing was peripheral blood. The CDR3 spells CASSKGDRGREQFF. CDR3 nucleotide sequence: TGTGCCAGTAGTAAGGGGGACAGGGGGCGCGAGCAGTTCTTC.